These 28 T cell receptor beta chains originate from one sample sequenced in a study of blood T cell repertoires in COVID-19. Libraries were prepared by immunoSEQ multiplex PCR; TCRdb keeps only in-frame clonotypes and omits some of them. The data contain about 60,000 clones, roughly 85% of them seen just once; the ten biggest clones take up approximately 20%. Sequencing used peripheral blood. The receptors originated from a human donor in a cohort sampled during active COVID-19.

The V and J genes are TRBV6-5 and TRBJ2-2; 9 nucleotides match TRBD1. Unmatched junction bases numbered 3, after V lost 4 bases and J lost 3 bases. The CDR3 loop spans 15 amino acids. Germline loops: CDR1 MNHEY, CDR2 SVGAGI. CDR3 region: CASSWGDRDTGELFF. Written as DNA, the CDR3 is TGTGCCAGCAGTTGGGGGGACAGGGACACCGGGGAGCTGTTTTTT.

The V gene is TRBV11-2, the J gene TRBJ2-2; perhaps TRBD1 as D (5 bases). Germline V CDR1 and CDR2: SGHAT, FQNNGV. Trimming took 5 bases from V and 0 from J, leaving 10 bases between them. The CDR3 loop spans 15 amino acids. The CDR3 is CASSPRTTNTGELFF. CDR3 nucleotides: TGTGCCAGCAGCCCTAGGACAACGAACACCGGGGAGCTGTTTTTT.

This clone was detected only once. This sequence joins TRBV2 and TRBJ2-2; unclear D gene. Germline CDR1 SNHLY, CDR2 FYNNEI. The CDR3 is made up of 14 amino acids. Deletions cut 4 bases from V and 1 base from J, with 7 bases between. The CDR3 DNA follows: TGTGCCAGCAGTGCTCTCAGGAACACCGGGGAGCTGTTTTTT. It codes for CASSALRNTGELFF. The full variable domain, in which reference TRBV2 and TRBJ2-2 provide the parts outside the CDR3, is EPEVTQTPSHQVTQMGQEVILRCVPISNHLYFYWYRQILGQKVEFLVSFYNNEISEKSEIFDDQFSVERPDGSNFTLKIRSTKLEDSAMYFCASSALRNTGELFFGEGSRLTVL.

The DNA for the CDR3 is TGCGCCAGCAGCCAAGATCGTCGACTGCCCTATGGCTACACCTTC. It codes for CASSQDRRLPYGYTF. The V gene is TRBV4-1, the J gene TRBJ1-2; D gene unclear. The V and J ends lost 0 bases and 4 bases respectively, with 12 bases between them. Germline V gives CDR1 MGHRA, CDR2 YSYEKL. CDR3 size: 15 residues.

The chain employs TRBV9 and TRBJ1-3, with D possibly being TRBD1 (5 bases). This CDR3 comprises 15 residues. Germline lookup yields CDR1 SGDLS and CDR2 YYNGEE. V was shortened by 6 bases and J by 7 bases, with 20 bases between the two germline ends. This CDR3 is CASNSRGGSRNTIYF. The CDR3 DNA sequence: TGTGCCAGCAACTCCCGCGGGGGGAGTAGGAACACCATATATTTT. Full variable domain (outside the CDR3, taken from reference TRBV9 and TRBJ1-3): DSGVTQTPKHLITATGQRVTLRCSPRSGDLSVYWYQQSLDQGLQFLIQYYNGEERAKGNILERFSAQQFPDLHSELNLSSLELGDSALYFCASNSRGGSRNTIYFGEGSWLTVV.

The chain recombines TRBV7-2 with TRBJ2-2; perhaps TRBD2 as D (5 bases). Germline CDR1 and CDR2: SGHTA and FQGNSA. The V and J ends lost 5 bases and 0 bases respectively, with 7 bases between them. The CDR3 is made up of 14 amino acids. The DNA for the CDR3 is TGTGCCAGCAGCACGACTACGAACACCGGGGAGCTGTTTTTT. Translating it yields CASSTTTNTGELFF. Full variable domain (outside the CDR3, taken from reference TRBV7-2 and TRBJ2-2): GAGVSQSPSNKVTEKGKDVELRCDPISGHTALYWYRQSLGQGLEFLIYFQGNSAPDKSGLPSDRFSAERTGGSVSTLTIQRTQQEDSAVYLCASSTTTNTGELFFGEGSRLTVL.

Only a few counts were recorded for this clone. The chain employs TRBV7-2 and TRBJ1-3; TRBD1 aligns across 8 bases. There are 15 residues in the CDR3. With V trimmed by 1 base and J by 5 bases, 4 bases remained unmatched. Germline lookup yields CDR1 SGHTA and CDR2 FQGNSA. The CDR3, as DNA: TGTGCCAGCAGCTTAGTTCAGGGGGCGAGAAACACCATATATTTT. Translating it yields CASSLVQGARNTIYF.

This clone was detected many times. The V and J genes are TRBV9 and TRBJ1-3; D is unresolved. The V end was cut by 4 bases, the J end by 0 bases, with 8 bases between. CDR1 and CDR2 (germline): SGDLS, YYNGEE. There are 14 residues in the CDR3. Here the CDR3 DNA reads TGTGCCAGCAGCCTCGGCGGCTCTGGAAACACCATATATTTT. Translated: CASSLGGSGNTIYF.

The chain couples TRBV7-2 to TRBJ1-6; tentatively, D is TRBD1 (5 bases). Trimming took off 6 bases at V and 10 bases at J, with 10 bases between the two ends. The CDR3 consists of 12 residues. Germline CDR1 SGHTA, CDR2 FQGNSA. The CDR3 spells CASSTGGSPLHF. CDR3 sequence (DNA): TGTGCCAGCAGTACCGGGGGATCACCCCTCCACTTT.

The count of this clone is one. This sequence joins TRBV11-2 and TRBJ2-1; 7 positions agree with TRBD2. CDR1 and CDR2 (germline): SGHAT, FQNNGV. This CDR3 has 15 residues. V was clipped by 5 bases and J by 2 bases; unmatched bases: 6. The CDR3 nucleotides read TGTGCCAGCAGCACAGGACTAGTCACCTACAATGAGCAGTTCTTC. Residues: CASSTGLVTYNEQFF.

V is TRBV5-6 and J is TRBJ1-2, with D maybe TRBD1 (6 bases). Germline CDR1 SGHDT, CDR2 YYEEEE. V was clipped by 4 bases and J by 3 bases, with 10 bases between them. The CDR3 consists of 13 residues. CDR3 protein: CASSPGADYGYTF. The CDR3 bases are TGTGCCAGCAGCCCAGGGGCAGACTATGGCTACACCTTC.

The CDR3 DNA sequence: TGTGCCAGCAGTTACTTATCAGGCAGACAAGAGACCCAGTACTTC. It yields the protein CASSYLSGRQETQYF. V and J are TRBV6-2 or TRBV6-3 and TRBJ2-5; D is unresolved. The ends were cut back, 1 base at V and 2 bases at J, with 11 bases in the middle. CDR3 length: 15 residues. The germline CDR1 and CDR2 sequences are MNHEY and SVGEGT.

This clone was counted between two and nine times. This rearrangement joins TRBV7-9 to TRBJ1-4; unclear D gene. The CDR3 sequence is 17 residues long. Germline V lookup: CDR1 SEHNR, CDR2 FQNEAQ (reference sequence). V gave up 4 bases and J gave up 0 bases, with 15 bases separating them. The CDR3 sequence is CASSSKYTEATNEKLFF. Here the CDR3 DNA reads TGTGCCAGCAGCTCGAAATATACGGAGGCAACTAATGAAAAACTGTTTTTT.

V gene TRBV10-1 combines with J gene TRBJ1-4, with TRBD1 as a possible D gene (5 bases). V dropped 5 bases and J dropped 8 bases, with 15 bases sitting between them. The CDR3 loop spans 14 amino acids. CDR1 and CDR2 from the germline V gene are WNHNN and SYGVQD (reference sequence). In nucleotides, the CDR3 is TGCGCCAGCAGTCCCCGTCGGGGGGGAGAAAAACTGTTTTTT. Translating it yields CASSPRRGGEKLFF.

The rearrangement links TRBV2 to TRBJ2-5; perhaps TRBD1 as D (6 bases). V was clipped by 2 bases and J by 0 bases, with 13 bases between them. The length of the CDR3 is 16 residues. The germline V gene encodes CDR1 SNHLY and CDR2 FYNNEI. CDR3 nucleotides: TGTGCCAGCAGTGAATTGGGGGCAGGGTACCAAGAGACCCAGTACTTC. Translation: CASSELGAGYQETQYF.

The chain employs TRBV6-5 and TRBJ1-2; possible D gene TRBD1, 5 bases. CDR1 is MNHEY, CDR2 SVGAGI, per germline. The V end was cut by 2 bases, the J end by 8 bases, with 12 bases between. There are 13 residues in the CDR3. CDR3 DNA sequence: TGTGCCAGCAGTTACAGGGGTATGATGGGCTACACCTTC. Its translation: CASSYRGMMGYTF.

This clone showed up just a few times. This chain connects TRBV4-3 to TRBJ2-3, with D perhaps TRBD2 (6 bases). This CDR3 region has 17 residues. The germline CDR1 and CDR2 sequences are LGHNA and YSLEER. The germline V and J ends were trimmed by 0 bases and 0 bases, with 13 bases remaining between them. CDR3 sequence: CASSQDLPGTSTDTQYF. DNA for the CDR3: TGCGCCAGCAGCCAAGATCTTCCTGGGACTAGCACAGATACGCAGTATTTT.

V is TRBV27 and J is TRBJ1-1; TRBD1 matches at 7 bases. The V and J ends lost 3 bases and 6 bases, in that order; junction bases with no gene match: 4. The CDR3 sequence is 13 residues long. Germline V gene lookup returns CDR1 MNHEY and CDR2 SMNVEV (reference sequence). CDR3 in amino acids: CASSLRRGSEAFF. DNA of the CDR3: TGTGCCAGCAGTTTGCGCAGGGGGTCTGAAGCTTTCTTT.

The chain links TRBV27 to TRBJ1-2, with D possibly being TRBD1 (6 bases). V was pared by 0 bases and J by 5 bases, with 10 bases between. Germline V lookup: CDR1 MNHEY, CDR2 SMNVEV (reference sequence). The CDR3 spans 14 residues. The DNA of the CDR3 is TGTGCCAGCAGTTTATCGGCAGGGGAGTATGGCTACACCTTC. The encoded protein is CASSLSAGEYGYTF.

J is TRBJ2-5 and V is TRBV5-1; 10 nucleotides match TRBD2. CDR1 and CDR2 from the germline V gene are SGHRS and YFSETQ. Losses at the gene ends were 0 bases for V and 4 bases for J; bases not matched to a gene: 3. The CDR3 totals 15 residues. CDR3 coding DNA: TGCGCCAGCAGCTTGGGTCTAGCGGGGGCAGAGACCCAGTACTTC. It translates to CASSLGLAGAETQYF.

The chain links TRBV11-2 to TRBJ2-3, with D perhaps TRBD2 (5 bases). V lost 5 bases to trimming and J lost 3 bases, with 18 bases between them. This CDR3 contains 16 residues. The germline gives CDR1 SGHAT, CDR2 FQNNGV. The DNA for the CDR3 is TGTGCCAGCAGCCACGGGTTGGATGGGAGAACAGATACGCAGTATTTT. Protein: CASSHGLDGRTDTQYF.

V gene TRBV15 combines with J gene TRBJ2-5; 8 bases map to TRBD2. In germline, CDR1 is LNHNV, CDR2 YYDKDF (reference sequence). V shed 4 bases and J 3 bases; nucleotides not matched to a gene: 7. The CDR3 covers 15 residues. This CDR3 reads CATSKGGAGEETQYF. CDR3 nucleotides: TGTGCCACCAGCAAAGGAGGAGCGGGGGAAGAGACCCAGTACTTC.

CDR3 region: CASSESGVGGPDTQYF. In DNA form, the CDR3 reads TGCGCCAGCAGTGAGTCTGGAGTGGGGGGGCCCGATACGCAGTATTTT. V usage is TRBV10-2 and J usage is TRBJ2-3; D may be TRBD2 (7 bases). This CDR3 has 16 amino acids. Germline-derived CDR1 and CDR2 are WSHSY and SAAADI. Deletions cut 0 bases from V and 6 bases from J, with 16 bases between.

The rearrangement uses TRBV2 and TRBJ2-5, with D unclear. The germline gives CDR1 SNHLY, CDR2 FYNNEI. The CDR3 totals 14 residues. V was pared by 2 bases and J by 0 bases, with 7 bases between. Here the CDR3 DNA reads TGTGCCAGCAGTGAATCTCAGTACCAAGAGACCCAGTACTTC. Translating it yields CASSESQYQETQYF.

The CDR3 coding sequence is TGTGCCAGTAGTACCGACAGGGCTGGGGAGTTCTTC. Amino acid sequence: CASSTDRAGEFF. The chain links TRBV19 to TRBJ2-1, with 7 bases fitting TRBD1. V was pared by 4 bases and J by 14 bases, with 8 bases of the junction left unmatched. CDR1 and CDR2 from the germline V gene are LNHDA and SQIVND (reference sequence). The CDR3 consists of 12 residues.

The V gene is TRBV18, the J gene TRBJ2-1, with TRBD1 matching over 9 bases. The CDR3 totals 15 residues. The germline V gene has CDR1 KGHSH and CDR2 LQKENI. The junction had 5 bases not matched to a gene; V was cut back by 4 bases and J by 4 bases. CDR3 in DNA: TGTGCCAGCTCACTCGGGACAGGGAGATACAATGAGCAGTTCTTC. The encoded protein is CASSLGTGRYNEQFF.

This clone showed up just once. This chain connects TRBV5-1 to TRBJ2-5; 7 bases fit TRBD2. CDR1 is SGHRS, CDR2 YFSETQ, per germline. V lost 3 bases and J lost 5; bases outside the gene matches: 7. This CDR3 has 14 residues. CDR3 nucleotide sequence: TGCGCCAGCAGCTGGGGGGGAGAGAGGGAGACCCAGTACTTC. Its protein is CASSWGGERETQYF.

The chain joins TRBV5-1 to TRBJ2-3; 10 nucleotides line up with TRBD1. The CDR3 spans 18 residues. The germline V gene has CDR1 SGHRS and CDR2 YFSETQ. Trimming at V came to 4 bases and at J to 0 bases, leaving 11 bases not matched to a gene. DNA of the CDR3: TGCGCCAGCAGCATAGGACAGGGGGGCACTACTAGCACAGATACGCAGTATTTT. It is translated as CASSIGQGGTTSTDTQYF.